What follows are 29 T cell receptor beta chains derived from one specimen sequenced in a study of blood T cell repertoires in COVID-19. Clones were read by immunoSEQ multiplex PCR, and TCRdb kept only the in-frame ones, dropping some. This table holds tens of thousands of clones, roughly nine tenths found once. Sequenced input: peripheral blood. The receptors originated from a man aged 55 to 70 with COVID-19, enrolled during active disease.

This rearrangement joins TRBV19 to TRBJ2-7; D is undetermined. V lost 4 bases and J lost 6, with 13 bases in between. Germline V gene sequence: CDR1 LNHDA, CDR2 SQIVND (reference sequence). This CDR3 comprises 13 residues. The CDR3 DNA reads TGTGCCAGTAGTACCCGAGTCCGCGGCGAGCAGTACTTC. It specifies CASSTRVRGEQYF.

This chain links TRBV10-3 with TRBJ1-2, with 7 positions matching TRBD1. Trimming removed 2 bases from V and 2 bases from J; junction bases left unmatched: 2. Germline CDR1 reads ENHRY; CDR2 reads SYGVKD. The CDR3 loop spans 14 amino acids. The CDR3 bases are TGTGCCATCAGTGAGGGACAGGCGAACTATGGCTACACCTTC. Protein product: CAISEGQANYGYTF.

CDR3 residues: CASSFSGYGSPLHF. DNA for the CDR3: TGTGCCAGCAGCTTTTCAGGGTATGGTTCACCCCTCCACTTT. This chain uses TRBV11-3 with TRBJ1-6; tentative D call: TRBD1 (5 bases). V lost 3 bases to trimming and J lost 9 bases, with 12 bases between them. The CDR3 has 14 amino acids. Germline V gene data show CDR1 as SGHNT and CDR2 as YENEEA.

This clone has more than one count but fewer than ten. This sequence joins TRBV5-5 and TRBJ2-3; 11 nucleotides align to TRBD2. Germline V lookup: CDR1 SGHKS, CDR2 YYEKEE (reference sequence). With 4 bases clipped from V and 6 bases from J, the junction kept 4 bases outside the gene matches. CDR3 length: 14 residues. The CDR3 coding sequence is TGTGCCAGCAGCAAGATAGCGGGAGGGGATACGCAGTATTTT. This codes for CASSKIAGGDTQYF.

The chain combines TRBV28 with TRBJ1-1; tentative D call: TRBD1 (6 bases). The CDR3 spans 14 residues. V shed 6 bases and J shed 0 bases, with 11 bases lying between them. In germline, CDR1 is MDHEN, CDR2 SYDVKM. The CDR3 nucleotides read TGTGCCAGCAGAACACAGGGTTTGAACACTGAAGCTTTCTTT. Its translation: CASRTQGLNTEAFF.

The rearrangement joins TRBV18 to TRBJ2-2, with D possibly matching TRBD2 (5 bases). Trimming left V 1 base short and J 9 bases short, with 18 bases between. Germline CDR1 KGHSH, CDR2 LQKENI. The CDR3 covers 16 residues. CDR3 DNA: TGTGCCAGCTCACCACTAGGCGGAGGAGGAAGAAGGGAGCTGTTTTTT. It translates to CASSPLGGGGRRELFF.

The gene calls are TRBV23-1 and TRBJ2-7; 10 bases agree with TRBD2. TRBV23-1 is an ORF for which the function is uncertain. CDR3 size: 15 residues. The trim removed 3 bases at V and 6 bases at J, leaving 8 bases unmatched. The CDR3 nucleotides read TGCGCCAGCAGTCACCCTAGCGGGAGCACTGGCGAGCAGTACTTC. This codes for CASSHPSGSTGEQYF.

The genes are TRBV5-5 and TRBJ1-2, with D possibly being TRBD1 (5 bases). The CDR3 sequence is 13 residues long. Per the germline V gene, CDR1 is SGHKS and CDR2 is YYEKEE (reference sequence). V was pared by 4 bases and J by 8 bases, with 15 bases between. Written as DNA, the CDR3 is TGTGCCAGCAGCCGGGGGGGATCGCAGGGCTACACCTTC. The encoded protein is CASSRGGSQGYTF.

The chain recombines TRBV3-1 (or the pseudogene TRBV3-2) with TRBJ1-4, with TRBD1 matching over 7 bases. V was clipped by 2 bases and J by 7 bases; unmatched bases: 7. The CDR3 consists of 15 residues. Looked up from germline, CDR1 is LGHDT and CDR2 is YNNKEL (reference sequence). The CDR3 region is CASSQFADRFEKLFF. The CDR3 nucleotides read TGTGCCAGCAGCCAATTCGCGGACAGGTTTGAAAAACTGTTTTTT.

The genes are TRBV5-4 and TRBJ1-1, with 8 bases fitting TRBD1. V trimming: 4 bases; J trimming: 0 bases; junction bases outside the gene matches: 5. The CDR3 sequence is 15 residues long. Germline CDR1 reads SGHNT; CDR2 reads YYREEE (reference sequence). The CDR3 DNA reads TGTGCCAGCAGCCCAGGACAGGGTATGAACACTGAAGCTTTCTTT. The encoded protein is CASSPGQGMNTEAFF.

This clone has just one count. The rearrangement uses TRBV30 and TRBJ2-1; D ambiguous. The CDR3 sequence is 13 residues long. Deletions cut 8 bases from V and 3 bases from J, with 14 bases between. Germline V lookup: CDR1 GTSNPN, CDR2 SVGIG (reference sequence). CDR3 protein: CAQVGSSYNEQFF. CDR3 bases: TGTGCCCAGGTTGGAAGTAGCTACAATGAGCAGTTCTTC. The whole variable domain, remainder taken from reference TRBV30 and TRBJ2-1, is SQTIHQWPATLVQPVGSPLSLECTVEGTSNPNLYWYRQAAGRGLQLLFYSVGIGQISSEVPQNLSASRPQDRQFILSSKKLLLSDSGFYLCAQVGSSYNEQFFGPGTRLTVL.

J is TRBJ1-3 and V is TRBV5-1, with D tentatively TRBD1 (5 bases). Trimming took 4 bases from V and 0 from J, leaving 14 bases between them. The CDR3 extends over 16 amino acids. Germline V lookup: CDR1 SGHRS, CDR2 YFSETQ. CDR3 amino acids: CASSTGTESSGNTIYF. The CDR3 nucleotides are TGCGCCAGCAGCACTGGGACTGAAAGCTCTGGAAACACCATATATTTT. Supplemented by reference TRBV5-1 and TRBJ1-3, the full variable domain reads KAGVTQTPRYLIKTRGQQVTLSCSPISGHRSVSWYQQTPGQGLQFLFEYFSETQRNKGNFPGRFSGRQFSNSRSEMNVSTLELGDSALYLCASSTGTESSGNTIYFGEGSWLTVV.

The rearrangement links TRBV7-2 to TRBJ2-7; a weak D match, TRBD2 (6 bases). Germline V gene sequence: CDR1 SGHTA, CDR2 FQGNSA. Between the trimmed V and J ends, which lost 3 bases and 0 bases, there was a span of 12 bases. The CDR3 extends over 15 amino acids. CDR3 loop: CASSLAGSDSYEQYF. In nucleotides, the CDR3 is TGTGCCAGCAGCTTGGCGGGGTCAGACTCCTACGAGCAGTACTTC.

This clone came up once. This chain joins TRBV7-2 and TRBJ1-3; D may be TRBD1 (5 bases). V shed 4 bases and J shed 2 bases, with 24 bases lying between them. The CDR3 is made up of 19 amino acids. Germline CDR1 is SGHTA and CDR2 is FQGNSA. The chain's CDR3 is CASSSIKRGGMTPGNTIYF. The CDR3 nucleotides read TGTGCCAGCAGCTCCATAAAAAGGGGAGGAATGACGCCTGGAAACACCATATATTTT. Full variable domain (missing parts from reference TRBV7-2 and TRBJ1-3): GAGVSQSPSNKVTEKGKDVELRCDPISGHTALYWYRQSLGQGLEFLIYFQGNSAPDKSGLPSDRFSAERTGGSVSTLTIQRTQQEDSAVYLCASSSIKRGGMTPGNTIYFGEGSWLTVV.

The chain carries TRBV4-2 and TRBJ2-7; D gene uncertain. CDR3 length equals 15 residues. The germline V gene encodes CDR1 LGHNA and CDR2 YNFKEQ. Trimming removed 1 base at V and 2 bases at J, with 12 bases between. The CDR3 sequence: CASSQGVSETYEQYF. The CDR3 DNA reads TGTGCCAGCAGCCAAGGCGTAAGCGAAACCTACGAGCAGTACTTC.

CDR3 region: CASSLARETGAGNIQYF. CDR3 bases: TGTGCCAGCAGCTTGGCTAGAGAGACAGGGGCTGGTAACATTCAGTACTTC. The chain carries TRBV5-5 and TRBJ2-4; 8 nucleotides line up with TRBD1. J lost 7 bases, V lost 0 bases, and 12 bases had no gene match. CDR1 is SGHKS and CDR2 is YYEKEE in the germline V gene (reference sequence). The CDR3 consists of 17 residues.

CDR3 nucleotide sequence: TGTGCCAGCAGAGAGTCTGGGGGCGGTGAAGCTTTCTTT. Its translation is CASRESGGGEAFF. The rearrangement uses TRBV7-9 and TRBJ1-1; maybe TRBD1 (6 bases). Germline V gene lookup returns CDR1 SEHNR and CDR2 FQNEAQ (reference sequence). Trimming shortened V by 6 bases and J by 7 bases, and 15 bases separated the two germline ends. The CDR3 length is 13 residues.

CDR3 residues: CASSLRDSYNEQFF. The CDR3 nucleotides are TGTGCCAGCAGCCTGAGGGACAGCTACAATGAGCAGTTCTTC. The rearrangement links TRBV7-9 to TRBJ2-1; 7 positions agree with TRBD1. Germline CDR1 is SEHNR and CDR2 is FQNEAQ (reference sequence). Germline trimming cut 5 bases from V and 3 bases from J; bases unmatched to any gene: 4. This CDR3 is built from 14 residues.

This clone was seen more than once but under ten times. DNA of the CDR3: TGTGCCAGCTCTCAGTCCTTTGCAAACTATGGCTACACCTTC. Encoded protein: CASSQSFANYGYTF. The chain couples TRBV18 to TRBJ1-2; D unresolved. Germline assignment: CDR1 KGHSH and CDR2 LQKENI. Trimming removed 6 bases at V and 2 bases at J, with 13 bases between. This CDR3 is 14 amino acids long.

This clone has only one observation. The chain recombines TRBV28 with TRBJ2-1, with a weak D call TRBD2 (5 bases). The V gene lost 2 bases and the J gene lost 6 bases, with 17 bases spanning the gap. Germline V gives CDR1 MDHEN, CDR2 SYDVKM. This CDR3 is 16 amino acids long. CDR3 protein: CASSLNLGGQINEQFF. The CDR3 bases are TGTGCCAGCAGTTTAAACTTAGGCGGGCAGATCAATGAGCAGTTCTTC.

The chain uses TRBV27 and TRBJ1-2; no definite D call. With 6 bases removed from V and 7 bases from J, the gap between germline ends came to 9 bases. The CDR3 has 11 residues. In germline, CDR1 is MNHEY, CDR2 SMNVEV (reference sequence). CDR3 coding DNA: TGTGCCAGCAGGAGGGATGGTGGCTACACCTTC. Its translation: CASRRDGGYTF.

The chain couples TRBV3-1 (or the pseudogene TRBV3-2) to TRBJ1-1; 10 bases fit TRBD1. V lost 1 base to trimming and J lost 6 bases; unmatched junction nucleotides: 11. CDR1 and CDR2 (germline): LGHDT, YNNKEL (reference sequence). CDR3 length: 17 residues. The CDR3 spells CASSQGFWRDRGAEAFF. CDR3 nucleotides: TGTGCCAGCAGCCAAGGTTTTTGGAGGGACAGGGGTGCTGAAGCTTTCTTT.

This sequence joins TRBV30 and TRBJ1-6; D not resolved. This CDR3 region has 11 residues. CDR1 GTSNPN and CDR2 SVGIG come from the germline V gene (reference sequence). Trimming removed 2 bases from V and 9 bases from J, with 5 bases in between. The CDR3, as DNA: TGTGCCTGGAGTCGCGGTTCACCCCTCCACTTT. The encoded protein is CAWSRGSPLHF.

The genes are TRBV7-6 and TRBJ2-3; 7 positions agree with TRBD1. The CDR3 has 15 amino acids. In germline, CDR1 is SGHVS, CDR2 FNYEAQ. After removal of 4 bases from V and 2 bases from J, the junction contained 6 bases not matched to a gene. The CDR3 region is CASSSQGEVTDTQYF. The CDR3 nucleotides are TGTGCCAGCAGCTCTCAGGGGGAAGTCACAGATACGCAGTATTTT.

The genes are TRBV2 and TRBJ1-5; D is unresolved. CDR3 length: 14 residues. Germline-derived CDR1 and CDR2 are SNHLY and FYNNEI. The ends were cut back, 5 bases at V and 3 bases at J, with 11 bases in the middle. The DNA of the CDR3 is TGTGCCAGCAGTTCCGACACCACCAATCAGCCCCAGCATTTT. Encoded protein: CASSSDTTNQPQHF.

This rearrangement joins TRBV7-2 to TRBJ2-5, with 7 bases matching TRBD2. The germline V gene has CDR1 SGHTA and CDR2 FQGNSA. The ends lost 4 bases at V and 5 bases at J; junction bases unmatched: 4. The CDR3 is made up of 13 amino acids. The CDR3 reads CASSWDGRETQYF. DNA for the CDR3: TGTGCCAGCAGCTGGGACGGGAGGGAGACCCAGTACTTC.

The V and J genes are TRBV7-8 and TRBJ1-5; 7 bases fit TRBD1. Germline assignment: CDR1 SGHVS and CDR2 FQNEAQ. The ends lost 1 base at V and 3 bases at J; junction bases unmatched: 6. The CDR3 extends over 16 amino acids. CDR3 sequence: CASSLVGTENNQPQHF. DNA for the CDR3: TGTGCCAGCAGCTTAGTTGGGACAGAGAACAATCAGCCCCAGCATTTT. Based on the CDR3 plus reference TRBV7-8 and TRBJ1-5, the full variable domain is GAGVSQSPRYKVAKRGQDVALRCDPISGHVSLFWYQQALGQGPEFLTYFQNEAQLDKSGLPSDRFFAERPEGSVSTLKIQRTQQEDSAVYLCASSLVGTENNQPQHFGDGTRLSIL.

In nucleotides, the CDR3 is TGCAGCGTTCGCTTAACGGGGGGGGAAGCTTTCTTT. Its translation: CSVRLTGGEAFF. This chain joins TRBV29-1 and TRBJ1-1, with TRBD1 as a possible D gene (5 bases). The CDR3 sequence is 12 residues long. Germline loops: CDR1 SQVTM, CDR2 ANQGSEA. V lost 5 bases, J lost 8 bases, and 15 bases lay in between.

The chain is built from TRBV21-1 and TRBJ2-2; the table's D call, TRBD1, was not checked against the DNA. TRBV21-1 is a recognized pseudogene. This CDR3 contains 12 residues. CDR3 protein: CASSKQTGELFF. The CDR3 DNA sequence: TGTGCCAGCAGCAAACAGACCGGGGAGCTGTTTTTT.